This TCR beta chain was documented in a study of cytomegalovirus exposure and HLA in healthy donors. The donors belonged to the approximately 120-subject validation cohort, separate from the approximately 700-subject first cohort. Assay used: immunoSEQ multiplex PCR; TCRdb lists only in-frame clones, some missing. The data contain approximately 300,000 clones, roughly 85% of them singletons. V dropped 1 base and J dropped 2 bases, with 11 bases sitting between them. In germline, CDR1 is SGHTA, CDR2 FQGNSA. The CDR3 contains 15 residues. In regard to this clone: What it recognizes is unknown.

Study observations and caveats: The classifier was said to identify cytomegalovirus status with high specificity and sensitivity.

The material sequenced was PBMCs. The sequence was obtained from a woman between 18 and 29 years old in good health and CMV-seronegative. The V gene is TRBV7-2, the J gene TRBJ1-2; D perhaps matches TRBD1 (5 bases). The CDR3 here is CASSLDPGGNYGYTF. The CDR3 DNA sequence: TGTGCCAGCAGCTTAGACCCCGGGGGAAACTATGGCTACACCTTC.